This passage covers 5 T cell receptor beta chains from one sample sequenced in a study of blood T cell repertoires in COVID-19. The table came from immunoSEQ multiplex PCR; TCRdb's copy has only in-frame clones and leaves some out. The data show 180,000 or so clones, with 70% to 85% seen just once and 6.9% held by the top ten. The sequencing sample was made of peripheral blood. The receptors originated from a human donor with acute or convalescent COVID-19. The donor label of this sample is uncertain.

This clone was recorded once. This sequence joins TRBV25-1 and TRBJ1-1; a possible D gene is TRBD1 (5 bases). Per germline, CDR1 MGHDK and CDR2 SYGVNS. CDR3 size: 18 residues. The ends were cut back, 1 base at V and 0 bases at J, with 18 bases in the middle. The CDR3 region is CASSESAGHAALNTEAFF. Here the CDR3 DNA reads TGTGCCAGCAGTGAATCCGCAGGACACGCTGCATTGAACACTGAAGCTTTCTTT.

The genes are TRBV19 and TRBJ2-1; 7 bases fit TRBD2. In germline, CDR1 is LNHDA, CDR2 SQIVND (reference sequence). Unmatched junction bases numbered 4, after V lost 4 bases and J lost 10 bases. This CDR3 contains 12 residues. For the CDR3, the DNA is TGTGCCAGTAGTACGGAACTAGCGGAGCAGTTCTTC. Its translation: CASSTELAEQFF.

The chain carries TRBV18 and TRBJ2-1; 9 nucleotides agree with TRBD2. The J segment lost 4 bases and the V segment lost 2 bases, leaving 3 bases of the junction unmatched. Per germline, CDR1 KGHSH and CDR2 LQKENI. This CDR3 spans 15 amino acids. The CDR3, as DNA: TGTGCCAGCTCACCAATTAGCGGGAGTTACAATGAGCAGTTCTTC. Translation gives CASSPISGSYNEQFF.

The V call is TRBV4-3, the J call TRBJ2-3; 13 positions agree with TRBD2. Germline V gene data show CDR1 as LGHNA and CDR2 as YSLEER. This CDR3 has 16 amino acids. Trimming at V came to 1 base and at J to 5 bases, leaving 3 bases not matched to a gene. In DNA, the CDR3 is TGCGCCAGCAGCCAAGCACTAGCGGGGGGGGGAGATACGCAGTATTTT. Residues: CASSQALAGGGDTQYF.

The chain is built from TRBV7-8 and TRBJ1-6; D uncertain. Deletions cut 2 bases from V and 7 bases from J, with 9 bases between. CDR1 is SGHVS and CDR2 is FQNEAQ in the germline V gene. This CDR3 has 14 residues. CDR3 bases: TGTGCCAGCAGCTTAAGCGACCGGAATTCACCCCTCCACTTT. Encoded protein: CASSLSDRNSPLHF.